The sequence of this T cell receptor beta chain was determined in a study of regulatory T cells in long-lasting Graves disease. The time point here: newly diagnosed GD, antithyroid drugs for less than 3 months. Generation of the TCR library employed RNA extracted from PBMCs. With iRepertoire HTBI primers and Arm-PCR of CDR3 regions, TCR beta libraries were built. TCRdb analysed the multiplex PCR reads with MiXCR anew, one entry per CDR3 protein. This repertoire shows hundreds of thousands of distinct CDR3 sequences, 16% found once; its top ten account for just under 30%. Study outcomes and limitations: TCR diversity was lower in persistent Graves' patients than in newly diagnosed ones.

Of note for this clonotype: Its antigen remains unidentified.

The same sample was also studied in work on T cells in Graves' hyperthyroidism and ophthalmopathy. As reported in that work: For ophthalmopathy, model prediction preceded onset by a median around 7 months.

The source is a middle-aged man with Graves disease. The sequenced sample was peripheral blood mononuclear cells (PBMCs), obtained at new diagnosis, from a patient treated with antithyroid drugs.

The CDR3 DNA follows: TGTGCCAGCTCACCCGAGTCCCAGGGGAAACATGAGCAGTTCTTC. It encodes CASSPESQGKHEQFF. The chain links TRBV18 to TRBJ2-1, with D perhaps matching TRBD1 (6 bases). The CDR3 covers 15 residues. V lost 3 bases and J lost 8, with 17 bases in between. Germline assignment: CDR1 KGHSH and CDR2 LQKENI.